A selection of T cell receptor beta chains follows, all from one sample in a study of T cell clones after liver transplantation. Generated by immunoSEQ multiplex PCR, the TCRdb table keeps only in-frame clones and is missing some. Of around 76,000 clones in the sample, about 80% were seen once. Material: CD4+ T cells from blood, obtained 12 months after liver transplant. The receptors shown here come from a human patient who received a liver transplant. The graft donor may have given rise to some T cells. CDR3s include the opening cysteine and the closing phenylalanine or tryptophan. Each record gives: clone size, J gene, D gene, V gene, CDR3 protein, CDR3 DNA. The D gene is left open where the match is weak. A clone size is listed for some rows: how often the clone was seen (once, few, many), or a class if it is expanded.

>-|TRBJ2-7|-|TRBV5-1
CASSLGGVPEQYF
TGCGCCAGCAGCTTGGGAGGGGTTCCCGAGCAGTACTTC
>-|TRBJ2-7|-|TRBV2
CASSDAGYEQYF
TGTGCCAGCAGTGACGCAGGTTACGAGCAGTACTTC
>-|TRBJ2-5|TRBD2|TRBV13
CASSSGLGETQYF
TGTGCCAGCAGCTCGGGACTAGGTGAGACCCAGTACTTC
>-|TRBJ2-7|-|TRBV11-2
CASSSLRSQPPYEQYF
TGTGCCAGCAGCTCTCTCCGGTCCCAGCCCCCCTACGAGCAGTACTTC
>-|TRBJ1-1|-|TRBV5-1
CASSPPTLNTEAFF
TGCGCCAGCAGCCCACCCACCCTGAACACTGAAGCTTTCTTT
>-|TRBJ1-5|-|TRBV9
CASSVGGVQPQHF
TGTGCCAGCAGCGTAGGGGGGGTCCAGCCCCAGCATTTT
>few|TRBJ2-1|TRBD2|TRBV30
CAWSSGTSGRNRGSYNEQFF
TGTGCCTGGAGTTCCGGGACTAGCGGGAGAAATAGGGGGTCCTACAATGAGCAGTTCTTC
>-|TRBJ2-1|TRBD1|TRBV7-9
CASSSTGQGQFF
TGTGCCAGCAGCTCGACAGGGCAGGGGCAGTTCTTC
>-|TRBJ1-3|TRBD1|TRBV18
CASSPDRDSLQFGTIYF
TGTGCCAGCTCTCCCGACCGGGACAGTCTACAGTTCGGGACCATATATTTT
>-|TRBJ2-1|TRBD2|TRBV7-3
CASSFLAGERNEQFF
TGTGCCAGCAGCTTCTTAGCGGGAGAGAGGAATGAGCAGTTCTTC
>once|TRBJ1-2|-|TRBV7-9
CASSLRATGGYGYTF
TGTGCCAGCAGCTTGAGGGCCACCGGAGGGTATGGCTACACCTTC
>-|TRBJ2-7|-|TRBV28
CASRRAGGWFEQYF
TGTGCCAGCAGACGGGCAGGAGGATGGTTCGAGCAGTACTTC
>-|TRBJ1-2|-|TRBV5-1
CASSFEGGYGYTF
TGCGCCAGCAGCTTTGAGGGGGGCTATGGCTACACCTTC
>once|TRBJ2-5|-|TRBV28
CASSYGGGQTQYF
TGTGCCAGCAGTTACGGGGGCGGACAGACCCAGTACTTC
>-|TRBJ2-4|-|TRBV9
CASSVGGDAKNIQYF
TGTGCCAGCAGCGTAGGGGGGGACGCCAAAAACATTCAGTACTTC
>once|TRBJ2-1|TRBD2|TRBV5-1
CASSTSGTSLAREQFF
TGCGCCAGCAGTACTTCCGGGACTAGCCTGGCCAGAGAGCAGTTCTTC